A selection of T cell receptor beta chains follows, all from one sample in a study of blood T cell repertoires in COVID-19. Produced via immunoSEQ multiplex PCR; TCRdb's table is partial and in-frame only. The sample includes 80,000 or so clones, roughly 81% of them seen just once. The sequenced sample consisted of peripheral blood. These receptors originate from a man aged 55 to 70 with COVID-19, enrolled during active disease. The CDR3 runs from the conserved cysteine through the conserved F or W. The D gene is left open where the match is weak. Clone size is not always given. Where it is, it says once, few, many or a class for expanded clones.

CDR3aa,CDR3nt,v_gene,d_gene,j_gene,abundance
CASSPTGYGYTF,TGTGCCAGCAGTCCTACAGGGTATGGCTACACCTTC,TRBV12-3/TRBV12-4,NA,TRBJ1-2,NA
CASSGGDYGYTF,TGTGCCAGCTCAGGGGGAGACTATGGCTACACCTTC,TRBV12-3/TRBV12-4,TRBD1,TRBJ1-2,many
CASSWDRAFSGNTIYF,TGTGCCAGCAGTTGGGACAGGGCCTTCTCTGGAAACACCATATATTTT,TRBV6-6,TRBD1,TRBJ1-3,NA
CASSEMEWTVAYEQYF,TGTGCCAGCAGTGAGATGGAATGGACAGTTGCCTACGAGCAGTACTTC,TRBV2,NA,TRBJ2-7,NA
CASSRGWVQETQYF,TGTGCCAGCAGCCGAGGATGGGTTCAAGAGACCCAGTACTTC,TRBV3-1/TRBV3-2,NA,TRBJ2-5,once
CASSPSGLHNEQFF,TGTGCCAGCAGCCCAAGTGGTCTACACAATGAGCAGTTCTTC,TRBV7-2,NA,TRBJ2-1,NA
CATSDADRIYGYTF,TGTGCCACCAGTGACGCCGACAGGATCTATGGCTACACCTTC,TRBV24-1,NA,TRBJ1-2,NA
CASNPGLATSTDTQYF,TGTGCCAGCAACCCGGGACTAGCGACTAGCACAGATACGCAGTATTTT,TRBV5-6,TRBD2,TRBJ2-3,NA
CASSESYAGGDNEQFF,TGCGCCAGCAGTGAGTCTTACGCGGGAGGGGACAATGAGCAGTTCTTC,TRBV10-1,TRBD2,TRBJ2-1,NA
CATRRTGADGYTF,TGTGCCACCAGGCGGACAGGTGCCGATGGCTACACCTTC,TRBV24-1,TRBD1,TRBJ1-2,NA
CAWSPVNQPQHF,TGTGCCTGGAGCCCCGTTAATCAGCCCCAGCATTTT,TRBV30,NA,TRBJ1-5,NA
CASSAQGAAGTEAFF,TGTGCCAGCAGTGCTCAGGGGGCTGCCGGCACTGAAGCTTTCTTT,TRBV6-4,TRBD1,TRBJ1-1,NA
CASLWLGGNTEAFF,TGTGCCAGCCTATGGTTGGGGGGGAACACTGAAGCTTTCTTT,TRBV6-5,NA,TRBJ1-1,once
CASSPRTGGDNYGYTF,TGTGCCAGCAGCCCTCGGACAGGGGGAGACAACTATGGCTACACCTTC,TRBV11-2,TRBD1,TRBJ1-2,NA
CASSFSYNSPLHF,TGTGCCAGCAGTTTCAGCTATAATTCACCCCTCCACTTT,TRBV27,NA,TRBJ1-6,NA
CASSLRTGGASPLHF,TGTGCCAGCAGTTTACGGACGGGAGGGGCTTCACCCCTCCACTTT,TRBV6-5,NA,TRBJ1-6,NA
CASSLLFRGRTGELFF,TGTGCCAGCAGCTTGCTCTTCAGGGGGCGTACCGGGGAGCTGTTTTTT,TRBV5-6,TRBD1,TRBJ2-2,NA
CAISDGMDYGYTF,TGTGCCATCAGCGACGGGATGGACTATGGCTACACCTTC,TRBV10-3,NA,TRBJ1-2,NA
CASSESGGDNEQYF,TGTGCCAGCAGCGAGTCCGGGGGGGACAACGAGCAGTACTTC,TRBV14,TRBD2,TRBJ2-7,NA
CASSSTYEQYF,TGTGCCAGTAGTAGTACTTACGAGCAGTACTTC,TRBV19,NA,TRBJ2-7,NA
CASSEDRGPATNEKLFF,TGTGCCAGCAGTGAAGACAGGGGGCCTGCAACTAATGAAAAACTGTTTTTT,TRBV2,TRBD1,TRBJ1-4,once
CASITLDYGYTF,TGTGCCAGTATCACATTGGACTATGGCTACACCTTC,TRBV19,NA,TRBJ1-2,NA
CASSLGGQSNTEAFF,TGCGCCAGCAGCTTGGGGGGACAGTCGAACACTGAAGCTTTCTTT,TRBV5-1,TRBD1,TRBJ1-1,few
CASQGYNTGELFF,TGTGCCAGCCAGGGGTACAACACCGGGGAGCTGTTTTTT,TRBV11-3,NA,TRBJ2-2,NA
CASSQPAGAGANVLTF,TGTGCCAGCAGCCAGCCCGCAGGGGCTGGGGCCAACGTCCTGACTTTC,TRBV7-2,NA,TRBJ2-6,NA
CASSLLEKGQGNYGYTF,TGCGCCAGCAGCTTGTTAGAGAAGGGACAGGGGAACTATGGCTACACCTTC,TRBV5-1,TRBD1,TRBJ1-2,NA
CASSFDGNYGYTF,TGCGCCAGCAGCTTCGACGGGAACTATGGCTACACCTTC,TRBV5-1,NA,TRBJ1-2,NA
CASSHGYGQGTEAFF,TGTGCCAGCAGCCATGGATACGGACAGGGCACTGAAGCTTTCTTT,TRBV3-1/TRBV3-2,TRBD1,TRBJ1-1,NA